One and the same sample provided the 10 T cell receptor beta chains below, sequenced in a study of blood T cell repertoires in COVID-19. TCRdb's copy holds only in-frame clones and misses some; the assay was immunoSEQ multiplex PCR. The table shows some 350,000 clones, with 80% to 90% occurring only once. Sequenced: PBMCs or T cells enriched from blood (not recorded which). Source of these receptors: a man in his late teens or twenties who had recovered from COVID-19.

J is TRBJ1-6 and V is TRBV10-3; perhaps TRBD1 as D (6 bases). The CDR3 is 14 residues long. CDR1 is ENHRY and CDR2 is SYGVKD in the germline V gene. The V end was cut by 11 bases, the J end by 6 bases, with 17 bases between. CDR3 sequence reads: CASNLGAGNSPLHF. DNA for the CDR3: TGTGCCTCAAACTTGGGGGCCGGTAATTCACCCCTCCACTTT.

V usage is TRBV18 and J usage is TRBJ2-1; TRBD1 is a possible D gene (5 bases). Germline V gene data show CDR1 as KGHSH and CDR2 as LQKENI. V shed 4 bases and J shed 10 bases, with 14 bases lying between them. The CDR3 is 13 residues long. The chain's CDR3 is CASSQQEFNEQFF. CDR3 in DNA: TGTGCCAGCTCACAACAGGAATTCAACGAGCAGTTCTTC.

This chain joins TRBV5-1 and TRBJ1-1, with a possible D match to TRBD1 (5 bases). Germline CDR1 and CDR2: SGHRS and YFSETQ. The CDR3 covers 17 residues. V was pared by 0 bases and J by 0 bases, with 15 bases between. DNA of the CDR3: TGCGCCAGCAGCTTGGCCCCCCCCGGGGGGATGAACACTGAAGCTTTCTTT. Its protein product is CASSLAPPGGMNTEAFF.

The chain couples TRBV5-4 to TRBJ2-1, with D maybe TRBD2 (6 bases). Trimming took off 1 base at V and 5 bases at J, with 10 bases between the two ends. Germline CDR1 reads SGHNT; CDR2 reads YYREEE (reference sequence). CDR3 length: 14 residues. The CDR3 region has the DNA TGTGCCAGCAGCTTGCGACTAGGGGACAATGAGCAGTTCTTC. Protein: CASSLRLGDNEQFF.

This clone was found once. The chain recombines TRBV3-1 (or the pseudogene TRBV3-2) with TRBJ1-5, with D possibly being TRBD1 (6 bases). The CDR3 is made up of 17 amino acids. Germline-derived CDR1 and CDR2 are LGHDT and YNNKEL (reference sequence). The ends were cut back, 3 bases at V and 0 bases at J, with 15 bases in the middle. The CDR3 is CASSHIYRVISNQPQHF. The CDR3, as DNA: TGTGCCAGCAGCCACATATACAGGGTAATTAGCAATCAGCCCCAGCATTTT.

This sequence joins TRBV6-5 and TRBJ2-7; D might be TRBD1 (7 bases). The CDR3 spans 14 residues. Germline V gene data show CDR1 as MNHEY and CDR2 as SVGAGI. The germline V and J ends were trimmed by 8 bases and 3 bases, with 17 bases remaining between them. The CDR3 DNA follows: TGTGCCAGCGCTCATACCAGGGGGGTCTACGAGCAGTACTTC. Translating it yields CASAHTRGVYEQYF.

The chain uses TRBV3-1 (or the pseudogene TRBV3-2) and TRBJ2-3; D remains unclear. The germline CDR1 and CDR2 sequences are LGHDT and YNNKEL (reference sequence). Trimming cost V 1 base and J 5 bases, with 7 bases left between them. The CDR3 contains 13 residues. The CDR3 is CASSQGQKDTQYF. CDR3 DNA sequence: TGTGCCAGCAGCCAAGGACAAAAAGATACGCAGTATTTT.

The chain's CDR3 is CASSLGSQGSYEQYF. Written as DNA, the CDR3 is TGTGCCAGCAGCTTAGGGTCTCAGGGGAGCTACGAGCAGTACTTC. The chain links TRBV7-6 to TRBJ2-7, with D tentatively TRBD1 (6 bases). The CDR3 is 15 residues long. Trimming removed 1 base at V and 3 bases at J, with 13 bases between. The germline gives CDR1 SGHVS, CDR2 FNYEAQ.

The chain employs TRBV7-6 and TRBJ2-1; 8 bases agree with TRBD2. The CDR3 is 15 residues long. Losses at the gene ends were 5 bases for V and 3 bases for J; bases not matched to a gene: 6. Germline assignment: CDR1 SGHVS and CDR2 FNYEAQ. The CDR3 reads CASSPHGRDYNEQFF. The CDR3 DNA sequence: TGTGCCAGCAGCCCCCACGGGAGGGACTACAATGAGCAGTTCTTC.

A single count supports this clone. The V gene is TRBV10-2, the J gene TRBJ2-1; possibly TRBD2 for D (5 bases). Per the germline V gene, CDR1 is WSHSY and CDR2 is SAAADI. The germline V and J ends were trimmed by 4 bases and 14 bases, with 12 bases remaining between them. The CDR3 runs 11 residues. CDR3 DNA: TGCGCCAGCAGTGTGGCGGGCGAGGAGTTCTTC. Amino acid sequence: CASSVAGEEFF.